This T cell receptor (beta chain) was obtained from a study of early T cells in non-severe SARS-CoV-2 infection. The wider study: The input, bulk RNA from unsorted whole blood, was sequenced, and chains were unpaired. Findings of the study overall: Missing private and CD4 specificities, VDJdb matching favored anti-spike CD8 responses.

J lost 7 bases, V lost 5 bases, and 10 bases had no gene match. The germline gives CDR1 SGHAT, CDR2 FQNNGV. The CDR3 totals 15 residues. Individual cDNA molecules were tagged with unique molecular identifiers. From the 5' RACE reads, TCRdb called clonotypes with MiXCR, one entry per CDR3 protein. The table shows about 63,000 distinct CDR3 sequences, with roughly 13% occurring only once. About this clonotype itself: No antigen is known for it.

This receptor was taken from an adult who was a healthcare worker with PCR-confirmed SARS-CoV-2 infection or an uninfected control (not recorded which). The V call is TRBV11-2, the J call TRBJ2-5; 10 positions agree with TRBD1. Sequenced input: whole blood. The CDR3 is CASSPRLDRGMTQYF. Here the CDR3 DNA reads TGTGCCAGCAGCCCGCGATTGGACAGGGGGATGACCCAGTACTTC.